This TCR beta chain is drawn from a study of blood T cells in healthy people across ages. Findings of the study overall: Greater diversity and more naive CD4+ cells were seen in long-lived donors than in aged donors. Expanded clonotype changes were possibly confounded by unknown donor CMV status. Age advanced and TCR beta diversity per million T cells fell, roughly linearly.

In germline, CDR1 is DFQATT, CDR2 SNEGSKA (reference sequence). This CDR3 is built from 12 residues. In this sample, this clonotype turned up a few times. Its antigen is as yet unknown. Through a sample-barcoded 5' primer and a J-beta primer mix, a second PCR was run for roughly 6 to 12 cycles. Each CDR3 protein gets one entry after TCRdb re-called the 5' RACE reads with MiXCR. Of roughly 1,300,000 distinct CDR3 sequences listed, 45% to 70% were seen once; the top ten hold roughly 6.3%. Every donor gave 8 to 10 milliliters of peripheral blood. The rearrangement joins TRBV20-1 to TRBJ2-5; TRBD2 is a possible D gene (5 bases). Sample: blood. The TCR originated in a man younger than 35 in good health. CDR3 amino acids: CGSAADQETQYF. CDR3 sequence (DNA): TGCGGGTCTGCAGCGGATCAAGAGACCCAGTACTTC.